The 24 T cell receptor beta chains below were found in one sample sequenced in a study of Tregs in tolerant kidney transplant recipients. Measured with immunoSEQ multiplex PCR; TCRdb has only the in-frame clones, and not every one. The sample includes roughly 34,000 clones. Sequenced material: CD8+ T cells from blood, taken before the transplant. These receptors all stem from a human donor who received a combined kidney and bone marrow transplant.

A remark on this clone: The read ends 3 residues before the CDR3 terminus; that terminus is restored from the germline J gene. The gene calls are TRBV19 and TRBJ1-1, with a tentative D call TRBD1 (5 bases). The CDR3 loop spans 14 amino acids. V was trimmed by 1 base and J by 4 bases, leaving 10 bases between them. Germline CDR1 and CDR2: LNHDA and SQIVND (reference sequence). The DNA read from the CDR3 is TGTGCCAGTAGTATAGGGCTTGGGGCCACTGAA. It encodes CASSIGLGATE. The entire CDR3 protein reads CASSIGLGATEAFF.

To note about this clone: The CDR3 end falls 3 residues outside the read, so it is completed with the germline J gene. This chain uses TRBV7-9 with TRBJ1-1; no reliable D call. Looked up from germline, CDR1 is SEHNR and CDR2 is FQNEAQ (reference sequence). The length of the CDR3 is 12 residues. Trimming cost V 3 bases and J 7 bases, with 9 bases left between them. The CDR3 DNA, read in part, is TGTGCCAGCAGCTTTAGAACGATTGAA. It yields the protein CASSFRTIE. The complete CDR3 reads CASSFRTIEAFF.

As concerns this clone: The read is 3 residues too short to cover the CDR3 end, so that end is filled in from the germline J gene. V and J are TRBV6-1 and TRBJ1-2; D might be TRBD1 (6 bases). The CDR3 is made up of 13 amino acids. Trimming stripped 2 bases from V and 7 bases from J, with 11 bases between. Germline CDR1 is MNHNS and CDR2 is SASEGT. This CDR3 is CASSEWGPGGYTF. The covered CDR3 bases are TGTGCCAGCAGTGAATGGGGGCCCGGTGGC.

Of note for this clone: The read terminates 3 residues ahead of where the CDR3 ends, so the germline J gene completes it. V gene TRBV19 combines with J gene TRBJ2-7, with a weak D call TRBD2 (6 bases). The length of the CDR3 is 14 residues. The V end lost 10 bases, the J end lost 0 bases, and 16 bases lay between the germline ends. Germline loops: CDR1 LNHDA, CDR2 SQIVND (reference sequence). CDR3 in amino acids: CATSWGGDSYEQYF. CDR3 bases read: TGTGCCACCAGCTGGGGCGGGGACTCCTACGAG.

Details on this clone: From the germline J gene comes the end of the CDR3, since the read stops 3 residues before it. The J gene is TRBJ2-7, the V gene TRBV6-1, with a possible D match to TRBD1 (6 bases). CDR1 and CDR2 (germline): MNHNS, SASEGT. CDR3 size: 15 residues. Deletions cut 0 bases from V and 5 bases from J, with 14 bases between. The CDR3 sequence is CASSEAAGVEDEQYF. The sequenced CDR3 bases are TGTGCCAGCAGTGAAGCGGCAGGGGTTGAGGACGAG.

Comment on this clone: The CDR3 goes on 3 residues after the read ends, and that part is filled in from the germline J gene. The J gene is TRBJ2-2, the V gene TRBV7-2, with D possibly being TRBD1 (6 bases). The CDR3 is made up of 13 amino acids. The germline gives CDR1 SGHTA, CDR2 FQGNSA. V was shortened by 3 bases and J by 7 bases, with 9 bases between the two germline ends. Partial CDR3 DNA: TGTGCCAGCAGCTTGGGGGCCGGCGGGGAG. It codes for CASSLGAGGE. The entire CDR3 protein is CASSLGAGGELFF.

The CDR3 DNA, read in part, is TGTGCCAGCAGTTCGGCGAGGGCTAGCCCGCTCTACGAG. It translates to CASSSARASPLYE. The whole CDR3 sequence is CASSSARASPLYEQYF. The J gene is TRBJ2-7, the V gene TRBV2; the D gene is possibly TRBD2 (5 bases). The CDR3 goes on 3 residues after the read ends, and that part is filled in from the germline J gene. There are 16 residues in the CDR3. Germline V gene lookup returns CDR1 SNHLY and CDR2 FYNNEI. The germline V and J ends were trimmed by 5 bases and 3 bases, with 20 bases remaining between them. The complete variable domain, with remaining parts taken from reference TRBV2 and TRBJ2-7, reads EPEVTQTPSHQVTQMGQEVILRCVPISNHLYFYWYRQILGQKVEFLVSFYNNEISEKSEIFDDQFSVERPDGSNFTLKIRSTKLEDSAMYFCASSSARASPLYEQYFGPGTRLTVT.

As regards this clone: The read halts 3 residues ahead of the CDR3 end, with the missing end drawn from the germline J gene. The rearrangement joins TRBV5-4 to TRBJ2-3; D may be TRBD2 (6 bases). V was trimmed by 3 bases and J by 1 base, leaving 12 bases between them. The germline gives CDR1 SGHNT, CDR2 YYREEE (reference sequence). The CDR3 sequence is 15 residues long. CDR3 protein: CASSSPSDRTDTQYF. CDR3 DNA, as far as it was read: TGTGCCAGCAGCTCCCCTAGCGACCGCACAGATACG. Variable domain in full (rest from reference TRBV5-4 and TRBJ2-3): ETGVTQSPTHLIKTRGQQVTLRCSSQSGHNTVSWYQQALGQGPQFIFQYYREEENGRGNFPPRFSGLQFPNYSSELNVNALELDDSALYLCASSSPSDRTDTQYFGPGTRLTVL.

Details on this clone: The read falls 3 residues short of the CDR3 end, and the missing part is taken from the germline J gene. The rearrangement uses TRBV7-9 and TRBJ1-1; D unresolved. There are 12 residues in the CDR3. Germline CDR1 and CDR2: SEHNR and FQNEAQ (reference sequence). The CDR3 loop reads CASSLAIGVAFF. The CDR3 bases that were read are TGTGCCAGCAGCTTAGCGATCGGGGTA.

On this clone itself: The CDR3 is cut off 3 residues early in the read; its end comes from the germline J gene. The J gene is TRBJ2-6, the V gene TRBV19; TRBD2 aligns across 7 bases. CDR3 length equals 16 residues. J was trimmed by 0 bases and V by 11 bases; bases with no gene match: 10. Looked up from germline, CDR1 is LNHDA and CDR2 is SQIVND (reference sequence). CDR3 DNA, as far as it was read: TGTGCCGACGAGGGGAGGGAAGTCTCTGGGGCCAACGTC. Its protein is CADEGREVSGANV. The full CDR3 reads CADEGREVSGANVLTF. Full variable domain (outside the CDR3, taken from reference TRBV19 and TRBJ2-6): DGGITQSPKYLFRKEGQNVTLSCEQNLNHDAMYWYRQDPGQGLRLIYYSQIVNDFQKGDIAEGYSVSREKKESFPLTVTSAQKNPTAFYLCADEGREVSGANVLTFGAGSRLTVL.

A remark on this clone: The read ends 3 residues early relative to the CDR3; the germline J gene fills the gap. The chain couples TRBV7-9 to TRBJ1-2, with D unclear. The CDR3 runs to 12 residues. Per the germline V gene, CDR1 is SEHNR and CDR2 is FQNEAQ (reference sequence). CDR3 amino acids: CASSPNYIGYTF. The DNA read from the CDR3 is TGTGCCAGCAGCCCAAACTACATCGGC.

Of note for this clone: The missing CDR3 end, 3 residues past where the read stops, is filled in from the germline J gene. The genes are TRBV13 and TRBJ1-1; D might be TRBD1 (6 bases). This CDR3 spans 14 amino acids. With 5 bases removed from V and 0 bases from J, the gap between germline ends came to 10 bases. Looked up from germline, CDR1 is PRHDT and CDR2 is FYEKMQ (reference sequence). CDR3 amino acids: CASSLTGLNTEAFF. The CDR3 bases that were read are TGTGCCAGCAGCCTTACAGGGTTGAACACTGAA.

A word on this clone: The read falls 3 residues short of the CDR3 end, and the missing part is taken from the germline J gene. V and J are TRBV11-2 and TRBJ2-5; weak D call: TRBD2 (5 bases). CDR3 length equals 15 residues. CDR1 and CDR2 (germline): SGHAT, FQNNGV. The V and J ends lost 1 base and 5 bases respectively, with 14 bases between them. The sequenced CDR3 bases are TGTGCCAGCAGCTTAGTATTTTTTGGCGGGGAGACC. Translation: CASSLVFFGGET. The entire CDR3 reads CASSLVFFGGETQYF.

Remarks on this clone: The observed sequence ends 3 residues before the CDR3 terminus, with the missing tail filled in from the germline J gene. The J gene is TRBJ1-1, the V gene TRBV6-2 or TRBV6-3; maybe TRBD1 (5 bases). V lost 5 bases, J lost 1 base, and 11 bases lay in between. The CDR3 covers 14 residues. CDR1 and CDR2 (germline): MNHEY, SVGEGT. CDR3 sequence reads: CASSDTGGNTEAFF. The DNA read from the CDR3 is TGTGCCAGCAGTGACACAGGAGGGAACACTGAA.

Notes on this clone: The read ends 3 residues early relative to the CDR3; the germline J gene fills the gap. This chain uses TRBV7-9 with TRBJ1-1; 10 bases fit TRBD1. V lost 5 bases, J lost 5 bases, and 8 bases stayed unmatched. The CDR3 is made up of 15 amino acids. Germline CDR1 reads SEHNR; CDR2 reads FQNEAQ (reference sequence). The CDR3 region is CASSHPDRGLTEAFF. The CDR3 DNA, read in part, is TGTGCCAGCAGCCATCCCGACAGGGGGCTGACTGAA.

Regarding this clone: The CDR3 end is not reached by the read, which stops 3 residues before it; the germline J gene fills it in. This chain connects TRBV7-9 to TRBJ1-1; D gene uncertain. CDR1 SEHNR and CDR2 FQNEAQ come from the germline V gene (reference sequence). The CDR3 is 12 amino acids. V lost 5 bases to trimming and J lost 6 bases, with 10 bases between them. The CDR3 region is CASSRDSSEAFF. Incomplete CDR3 DNA: TGTGCCAGCAGCCGTGACTCATCTGAA. The whole variable domain, remainder taken from reference TRBV7-9 and TRBJ1-1, is DTGVSQNPRHKITKRGQNVTFRCDPISEHNRLYWYRQTLGQGPEFLTYFQNEAQLEKSRLLSDRFSAERPKGSFSTLEIQRTEQGDSAMYLCASSRDSSEAFFGQGTRLTVV.

Remarks on this clone: The CDR3 goes on 3 residues after the read ends, and that part is filled in from the germline J gene. The rearrangement uses TRBV19 and TRBJ2-5; possible D gene TRBD2, 6 bases. Looked up from germline, CDR1 is LNHDA and CDR2 is SQIVND (reference sequence). The CDR3 loop spans 16 amino acids. V lost 5 bases and J 5 bases, leaving 21 bases between the germline ends. The CDR3 sequence: CASSPGLRTTPETQYF. The sequenced CDR3 bases are TGTGCCAGTAGTCCGGGACTTCGAACAACTCCGGAGACC.

Concerning this clone: The read finishes 3 residues shy of the CDR3 end, and the germline J gene is used to complete it. The chain couples TRBV2 to TRBJ1-1, with 7 positions matching TRBD1. The CDR3 sequence is 12 residues long. The germline V gene encodes CDR1 SNHLY and CDR2 FYNNEI. V gave up 6 bases and J gave up 6 bases; unmatched junction bases: 4. The CDR3 sequence is CASRTGRPEAFF. Partial CDR3 DNA: TGTGCCAGCAGGACAGGGCGCCCTGAA.

Of note for this clone: The sequence runs out 3 residues before the end of the CDR3; the remainder is reconstructed from the germline J gene. The chain employs TRBV19 and TRBJ1-2; weak D call: TRBD1 (6 bases). CDR1 LNHDA and CDR2 SQIVND come from the germline V gene (reference sequence). The CDR3 has 15 residues. Trimming took off 6 bases at V and 1 base at J, with 15 bases between the two ends. CDR3 protein: CASSLPGAGNYGYTF. Incomplete CDR3 DNA: TGTGCCAGTAGCCTCCCAGGGGCGGGTAACTATGGC. Full variable domain (outside the CDR3, taken from reference TRBV19 and TRBJ1-2): DGGITQSPKYLFRKEGQNVTLSCEQNLNHDAMYWYRQDPGQGLRLIYYSQIVNDFQKGDIAEGYSVSREKKESFPLTVTSAQKNPTAFYLCASSLPGAGNYGYTFGSGTRLTVV.

About this clone itself: The read stops 3 residues short of the end of the CDR3; the missing end is completed from the germline J gene. The V and J genes are TRBV7-9 and TRBJ1-4, with D perhaps matching TRBD1 (6 bases). Per germline, CDR1 SEHNR and CDR2 FQNEAQ (reference sequence). The length of the CDR3 is 14 residues. Trimming shortened V by 7 bases and J by 7 bases, and 16 bases separated the two germline ends. The CDR3 spells CASIDAGDVEKLFF. CDR3 bases read: TGTGCCAGCATCGATGCAGGGGATGTTGAAAAA. Based on the CDR3 plus reference TRBV7-9 and TRBJ1-4, the full variable domain is DTGVSQNPRHKITKRGQNVTFRCDPISEHNRLYWYRQTLGQGPEFLTYFQNEAQLEKSRLLSDRFSAERPKGSFSTLEIQRTEQGDSAMYLCASIDAGDVEKLFFGSGTQLSVL.

Concerning this clone itself: The read ends 3 residues before the CDR3 terminus; that terminus is restored from the germline J gene. The chain couples TRBV6-2 or TRBV6-3 to TRBJ2-7, with D possibly matching TRBD1 (6 bases). The CDR3 spans 14 residues. The V end was cut by 6 bases, the J end by 3 bases, with 15 bases between. CDR1 MNHEY and CDR2 SVGEGT come from the germline V gene. The CDR3 reads CASRYKGDVYEQYF. The part of the CDR3 DNA that was read is TGTGCCAGCAGATACAAGGGGGACGTCTACGAG.

Points on this clone: The read finishes 3 residues shy of the CDR3 end, and the germline J gene is used to complete it. The chain links TRBV2 to TRBJ1-2; D uncertain. The CDR3 consists of 15 residues. Trimming left V 1 base short and J 5 bases short, with 14 bases between. CDR1 and CDR2 from the germline V gene are SNHLY and FYNNEI. This chain's CDR3 is CASSEEPHQRYGYTF. Incomplete CDR3 DNA: TGTGCCAGCAGTGAAGAACCTCACCAGAGGTATGGC. Full variable domain (remainder filled in from reference TRBV2 and TRBJ1-2): EPEVTQTPSHQVTQMGQEVILRCVPISNHLYFYWYRQILGQKVEFLVSFYNNEISEKSEIFDDQFSVERPDGSNFTLKIRSTKLEDSAMYFCASSEEPHQRYGYTFGSGTRLTVV.

On this clone itself: The read gets to within 3 residues of the CDR3 end, and the germline J gene fills in the rest. The J gene is TRBJ2-3, the V gene TRBV2; the D gene is possibly TRBD2 (7 bases). The CDR3 length is 16 residues. Germline values: CDR1 SNHLY, CDR2 FYNNEI. Trimming shortened V by 3 bases and J by 3 bases, and 16 bases separated the two germline ends. The CDR3 here is CASSETGLGGTDTQYF. The covered CDR3 bases are TGTGCCAGCAGTGAGACCGGACTAGGGGGGACAGATACG.

With regard to this clone: Read coverage stops 3 residues before the CDR3 terminus; the germline J gene supplies the remainder. The gene calls are TRBV7-6 and TRBJ1-1; 9 bases fit TRBD1. The CDR3 totals 18 residues. Germline assignment: CDR1 SGHVS and CDR2 FNYEAQ. V lost 2 bases, J lost 0 bases, and 10 bases stayed unmatched. CDR3: CASSLRPTGTGMNTEAFF. CDR3 bases read: TGTGCCAGCAGCTTAAGGCCGACCGGGACAGGGATGAACACTGAA.